The next 15 T cell receptor beta chains were all read from a single sample in a study of Ad26.COV2.S vaccination and SARS-CoV-2 variants. This table comes from immunoSEQ multiplex PCR, and its TCRdb copy is limited to in-frame clones, with some not included. Found here are over 100,000 clones, around three quarters of them singletons; the top ten hold 15% to 20%. Sequencing used peripheral blood, obtained after recovery from COVID-19. These receptors came from a human donor who had recovered from COVID-19.

This sequence joins TRBV7-2 and TRBJ2-1; 11 positions match TRBD2. With V trimmed by 8 bases and J by 6 bases, 6 bases remained unmatched. Germline lookup yields CDR1 SGHTA and CDR2 FQGNSA. This CDR3 comprises 14 residues. Here the CDR3 reads CASLAGGPFNEQFF. The CDR3 DNA reads as TGTGCCAGCTTAGCGGGGGGGCCTTTCAATGAGCAGTTCTTC.

This clone was counted once. V usage is TRBV20-1 and J usage is TRBJ2-7, with a tentative D call TRBD1 (5 bases). Germline values: CDR1 DFQATT, CDR2 SNEGSKA (reference sequence). Trimming removed 7 bases at V and 4 bases at J, with 11 bases between. The CDR3 totals 11 residues. This chain's CDR3 is CSGLRAYEQYF. The CDR3 DNA is TGCAGTGGACTCAGGGCTTACGAGCAGTACTTC.

The chain employs TRBV3-1 (or the pseudogene TRBV3-2) and TRBJ1-1; 7 nucleotides agree with TRBD1. There are 14 residues in the CDR3. Germline lookup yields CDR1 LGHDT and CDR2 YNNKEL (reference sequence). The trim removed 3 bases at V and 6 bases at J, leaving 7 bases unmatched. DNA for the CDR3: TGTGCCAGCAGCCAGGGGCAGGGGGAATCTGAAGCTTTCTTT. Translating it yields CASSQGQGESEAFF.

This clone has more than one count but fewer than ten. The rearrangement links TRBV2 to TRBJ2-5, with TRBD2 as a possible D gene (6 bases). CDR3 length: 14 residues. The ends were cut back, 8 bases at V and 2 bases at J, with 15 bases in the middle. The germline CDR1 and CDR2 sequences are SNHLY and FYNNEI. CDR3 sequence (DNA): TGTGCCAGCCCCCCGGGAGCGTTTCAAGAGACCCAGTACTTC. It is translated as CASPPGAFQETQYF. Variable domain in full (rest from reference TRBV2 and TRBJ2-5): EPEVTQTPSHQVTQMGQEVILRCVPISNHLYFYWYRQILGQKVEFLVSFYNNEISEKSEIFDDQFSVERPDGSNFTLKIRSTKLEDSAMYFCASPPGAFQETQYFGPGTRLLVL.

This chain uses TRBV19 with TRBJ1-6, with 12 bases aligning to TRBD1. The CDR3 runs to 16 residues. Germline V gene sequence: CDR1 LNHDA, CDR2 SQIVND (reference sequence). V was clipped by 6 bases and J by 8 bases; unmatched bases: 8. In DNA form, the CDR3 reads TGTGCCAGTAGCACGACCGGGACAGGGGGCGATTCACCCCTCCACTTT. Encoded protein: CASSTTGTGGDSPLHF.

The rearrangement joins TRBV5-1 to TRBJ1-6, with 9 nucleotides matching TRBD1. CDR3 length equals 21 residues. Germline CDR1 and CDR2: SGHRS and YFSETQ. Trimming cost V 0 bases and J 7 bases; bases outside gene matches: 20. The CDR3 nucleotides are TGCGCCAGCAGCTTGGGCCGCCTCTATTCCTCCGGGACAGGGAAAAATTCACCCCTCCACTTT. Residues: CASSLGRLYSSGTGKNSPLHF.

Here the CDR3 reads CASSRVGTGDPDTQYF. The CDR3 nucleotides are TGTGCCAGCAGCAGGGTCGGGACAGGGGACCCAGATACGCAGTATTTT. V usage is TRBV7-3 and J usage is TRBJ2-3, with 10 bases lining up with TRBD1. This CDR3 spans 16 amino acids. With V trimmed by 5 bases and J by 4 bases, 9 bases remained unmatched. Germline CDR1 and CDR2: SGHTA and FQGTGA.

The chain is built from TRBV5-1 and TRBJ1-2, with D hard to call. This CDR3 is built from 12 residues. V was cut by 4 bases and J by 8 bases, with 12 bases left in between. The germline V gene encodes CDR1 SGHRS and CDR2 YFSETQ. DNA of the CDR3: TGCGCCAGCAGCCCGGGAGTAGGGGGCTACACCTTC. It is translated as CASSPGVGGYTF.

This clone was counted once. The V and J genes are TRBV5-1 and TRBJ1-1; D gene ambiguous. With 3 bases removed from V and 3 bases from J, the gap between germline ends came to 18 bases. CDR1 is SGHRS and CDR2 is YFSETQ in the germline V gene. The CDR3 length is 16 residues. CDR3 loop: CASSSFSGQADTEAFF. The CDR3 DNA sequence: TGCGCCAGCAGCTCTTTCTCCGGGCAGGCGGACACTGAAGCTTTCTTT.

The rearrangement joins TRBV4-1 to TRBJ2-7; no reliable D call. CDR3 length: 15 residues. V was trimmed by 0 bases and J by 3 bases, leaving 12 bases between them. Germline V gives CDR1 MGHRA, CDR2 YSYEKL. CDR3 DNA: TGCGCCAGCAGCCAAGATAGGTCAGCCAACTACGAGCAGTACTTC. This sequence encodes CASSQDRSANYEQYF.

J is TRBJ2-1 and V is TRBV27; 7 bases agree with TRBD1. The CDR3 loop spans 16 amino acids. The trim removed 2 bases at V and 3 bases at J, leaving 7 bases unmatched. Per germline, CDR1 MNHEY and CDR2 SMNVEV (reference sequence). The CDR3 DNA reads as TGTGCCAGCAGTTTAACGGGGACAGACCTCTACAATGAGCAGTTCTTC. As protein: CASSLTGTDLYNEQFF.

The chain couples TRBV5-4 to TRBJ1-2, with D uncertain. Per germline, CDR1 SGHNT and CDR2 YYREEE (reference sequence). The CDR3 loop spans 13 amino acids. The V and J ends lost 4 bases and 2 bases respectively, with 9 bases between them. Here the CDR3 DNA reads TGTGCCAGCAGCGAGGTTAACAACTATGGCTACACCTTC. This gives the protein CASSEVNNYGYTF.

This clone was recorded at least ten times. The rearrangement uses TRBV7-2 and TRBJ2-4, with a tentative D call TRBD1 (5 bases). The CDR3 extends over 13 amino acids. Trimming removed 5 bases at V and 7 bases at J, with 12 bases between. CDR1 and CDR2 from the germline V gene are SGHTA and FQGNSA. The CDR3 is CASSETEVNIQYF. The CDR3 DNA reads as TGTGCCAGCAGCGAGACAGAGGTCAACATTCAGTACTTC.

The rearrangement joins TRBV6-5 to TRBJ1-1; possibly TRBD1 for D (6 bases). Between the trimmed V and J ends, which lost 7 bases and 1 base, there was a span of 13 bases. The germline V gene has CDR1 MNHEY and CDR2 SVGAGI. This CDR3 spans 14 amino acids. The CDR3 sequence is CASKEGGPNTEAFF. The CDR3 DNA sequence: TGTGCCAGCAAGGAGGGGGGACCGAACACTGAAGCTTTCTTT.

The chain recombines TRBV19 with TRBJ1-4, with TRBD1 matching over 9 bases. The germline CDR1 and CDR2 sequences are LNHDA and SQIVND (reference sequence). Unmatched junction bases numbered 1, after V lost 8 bases and J lost 3 bases. This CDR3 region has 13 residues. Here the CDR3 reads CASRDRANEKLFF. Written as DNA, the CDR3 is TGTGCCAGTCGGGACAGGGCTAATGAAAAACTGTTTTTT.